A single sample gave rise to the 8 T cell receptor beta chains below, sequenced in a study of molecular identifiers for immune sequencing clone quantification. TCRdb used MiXCR to reprocess the PCR reads, holding one entry per CDR3 protein. The table lists over 600,000 distinct CDR3 sequences, just under 20% of them singletons, with roughly 0.83% in the top ten. What was sequenced was naive CD8+ T cells from blood, with Jurkat cell RNA spiked in. Regarding subset: FACS-sorted CD8+CD4-CCR7+CD45RA+ naive T cells. The receptors shown here come from a human donor in good health. Some libraries in this study had Jurkat cell RNA spiked in.

The chain joins TRBV27 to TRBJ2-2, with 13 bases aligning to TRBD2. The V gene end was trimmed by 5 bases and the J gene end by 8 bases; junction bases not matched to a gene: 5. The CDR3 length is 15 residues. The V gene's germline CDR1 is MNHEY and CDR2 SMNVEV (reference sequence). In DNA, the CDR3 is TGTGCCAGCAGTCTTGGGACTAGCGGGATGGGGGAGCTGTTTTTT. It encodes CASSLGTSGMGELFF.

Many counts were recorded for this clonotype. The germline gene is not matched at one end of the junction; a read error may be the cause. The chain couples TRBV2 to TRBJ1-1; TRBD1 might be the D (5 bases). The CDR3 is made up of 11 amino acids. The germline CDR1 and CDR2 sequences are SNHLY and FYNNEI. In DNA form, the CDR3 reads TGTGCCAGCAGCGGGACCGCCGGAGGCGTCTTT. Amino acids: CASSGTAGGVF. Complete variable domain (other parts from reference TRBV2 and TRBJ1-1): EPEVTQTPSHQVTQMGQEVILRCVPISNHLYFYWYRQILGQKVEFLVSFYNNEISEKSEIFDDQFSVERPDGSNFTLKIRSTKLEDSAMYFCASSGTAGGVFGQGTRLTVV.

J is TRBJ2-2 and V is TRBV5-3; D might be TRBD2 (6 bases). TRBV5-3 has ORF status, its function being uncertain. V lost 8 bases and J 9 bases, leaving 23 bases between the germline ends. This CDR3 comprises 15 residues. The CDR3: CASSARDSLPRELFF. The CDR3 coding sequence is TGTGCCAGCAGCGCTCGGGACTCACTTCCACGGGAGCTGTTTTTT.

In its sample, this clonotype was seen many times. The gene calls are TRBV5-1 and TRBJ2-3, with TRBD1 matching 8 bases. The CDR3 length is 18 residues. Looked up from germline, CDR1 is SGHRS and CDR2 is YFSETQ. The V gene end was trimmed by 0 bases and the J gene end by 2 bases; junction bases not matched to a gene: 11. CDR3 sequence reads: CASSLDTGTGPLTDTQYF. CDR3 in DNA: TGCGCCAGCAGCTTGGATACCGGGACAGGACCACTCACAGATACGCAGTATTTT. Full variable domain (remainder filled in from reference TRBV5-1 and TRBJ2-3): KAGVTQTPRYLIKTRGQQVTLSCSPISGHRSVSWYQQTPGQGLQFLFEYFSETQRNKGNFPGRFSGRQFSNSRSEMNVSTLELGDSALYLCASSLDTGTGPLTDTQYFGPGTRLTVL.

This clonotype was seen only a few times. One base away lies a much larger clone, so this may be a sequencing read error. Here the CDR3 omits its conserved ending phenylalanine or tryptophan, so a read error is the likely source. The chain uses TRBV9 and TRBJ1-1, with TRBD1 identical over 8 bases. V lost 5 bases and J lost 0; bases outside the gene matches: 12. Per the germline V gene, CDR1 is SGDLS and CDR2 is YYNGEE. This CDR3 is 17 amino acids long. The CDR3: CASSVETGVPMNTEAFL. CDR3 coding DNA: TGTGCCAGCAGTGTGGAGACAGGGGTACCCATGAACACTGAAGCTTTCCTT.

In its sample, this clonotype was seen many times. The V and J genes are TRBV7-9 and TRBJ2-7; D perhaps matches TRBD2 (5 bases). V lost 1 base and J lost 0, with 7 bases in between. The CDR3 has 14 amino acids. The germline gives CDR1 SEHNR, CDR2 FQNEAQ (reference sequence). CDR3 sequence reads: CASSLERSSYEQYF. The CDR3 DNA reads as TGTGCCAGCAGCTTAGAGCGGAGCTCCTACGAGCAGTACTTC.

A note on this clonotype: Being one base from a much bigger clone, this may be a read error. V usage is TRBV9 and J usage is TRBJ2-5, with D possibly being TRBD1 or TRBD2 (5 bases each). The germline V gene has CDR1 SGDLS and CDR2 YYNGEE. The ends were cut back, 0 bases at V and 3 bases at J, with 12 bases in the middle. The CDR3 sequence is 15 residues long. The CDR3 spells CASSVGVRGEETQYF. In DNA form, the CDR3 reads TGTGCCAGCAGCGTAGGGGTGAGGGGCGAAGAGACCCAGTACTTC.

In nucleotides, the CDR3 is TGCAGTGCTAGACAACTAACGGGAGGGCCCGAGCAGTACTTC. This codes for CSARQLTGGPEQYF. This rearrangement joins TRBV20-1 to TRBJ2-7; 8 nucleotides match TRBD2. The V segment lost 2 bases and the J segment 6 bases; nucleotides outside the gene matches: 9. The CDR3 is 14 residues long. The germline V gene encodes CDR1 DFQATT and CDR2 SNEGSKA (reference sequence).